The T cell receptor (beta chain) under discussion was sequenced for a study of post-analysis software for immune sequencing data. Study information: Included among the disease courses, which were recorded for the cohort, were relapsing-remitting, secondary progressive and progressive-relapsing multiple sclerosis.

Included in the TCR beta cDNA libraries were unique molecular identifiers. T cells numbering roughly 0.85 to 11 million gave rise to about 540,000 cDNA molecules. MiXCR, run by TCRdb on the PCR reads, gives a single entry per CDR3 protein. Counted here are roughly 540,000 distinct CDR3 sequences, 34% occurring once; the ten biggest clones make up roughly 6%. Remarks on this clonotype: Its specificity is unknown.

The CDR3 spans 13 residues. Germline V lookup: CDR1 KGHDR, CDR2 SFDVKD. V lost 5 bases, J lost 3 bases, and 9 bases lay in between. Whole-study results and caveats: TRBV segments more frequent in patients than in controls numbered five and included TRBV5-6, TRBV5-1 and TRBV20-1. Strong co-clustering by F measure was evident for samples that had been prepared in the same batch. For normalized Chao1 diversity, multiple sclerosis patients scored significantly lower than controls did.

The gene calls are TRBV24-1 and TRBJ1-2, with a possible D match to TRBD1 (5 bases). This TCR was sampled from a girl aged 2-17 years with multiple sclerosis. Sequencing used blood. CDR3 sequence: CATSAVGHYGYTF. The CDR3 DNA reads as TGTGCCACCAGTGCCGTGGGACACTATGGCTACACCTTC.